This entry is about one T cell receptor beta chain. Terminally differentiated effector memory CD45RA+ cells were excluded from the naive CD8 cells, which were CD45RO-negative and positively selected for CCR7. Clones were sequenced by immunoSEQ multiplex PCR, and TCRdb holds only the in-frame ones, with some missing. The sample carries a few million clones, 85% to 95% recorded once. CDR1 is SGHTA and CDR2 is FQGTGA in the germline V gene. V was cut by 3 bases and J by 4 bases, with 12 bases left in between. The length of the CDR3 is 14 residues. This sample was taken from a study of shared clonotypes between healthy human individuals.

The chain recombines TRBV7-3 with TRBJ1-1; a possible D gene is TRBD1 (6 bases). This clonotype was sampled from a man aged 18 to 35 in good health. Some clones in this sample may be carry-over from other donors' samples. Sequencing was performed on naive CD8+ T cells from PBMCs. CDR3 protein: CASSLGPGATEAFF. The CDR3 DNA sequence: TGTGCCAGCAGCTTGGGCCCAGGGGCCACTGAAGCTTTCTTT.